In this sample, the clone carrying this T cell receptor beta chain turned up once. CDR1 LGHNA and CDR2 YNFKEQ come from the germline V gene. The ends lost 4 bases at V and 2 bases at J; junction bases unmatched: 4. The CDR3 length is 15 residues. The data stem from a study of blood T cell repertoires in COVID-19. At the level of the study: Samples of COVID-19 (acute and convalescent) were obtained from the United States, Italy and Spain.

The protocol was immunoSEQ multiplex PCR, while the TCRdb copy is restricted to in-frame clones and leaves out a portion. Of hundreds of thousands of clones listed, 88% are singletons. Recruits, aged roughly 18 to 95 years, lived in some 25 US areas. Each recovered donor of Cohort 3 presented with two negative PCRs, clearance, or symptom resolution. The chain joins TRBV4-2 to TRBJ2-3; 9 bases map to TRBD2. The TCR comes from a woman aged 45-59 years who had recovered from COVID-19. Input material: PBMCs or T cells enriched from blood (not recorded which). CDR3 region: CASSPSGEDTDTQYF. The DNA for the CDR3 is TGTGCCAGCAGCCCTAGCGGGGAGGACACAGATACGCAGTATTTT.